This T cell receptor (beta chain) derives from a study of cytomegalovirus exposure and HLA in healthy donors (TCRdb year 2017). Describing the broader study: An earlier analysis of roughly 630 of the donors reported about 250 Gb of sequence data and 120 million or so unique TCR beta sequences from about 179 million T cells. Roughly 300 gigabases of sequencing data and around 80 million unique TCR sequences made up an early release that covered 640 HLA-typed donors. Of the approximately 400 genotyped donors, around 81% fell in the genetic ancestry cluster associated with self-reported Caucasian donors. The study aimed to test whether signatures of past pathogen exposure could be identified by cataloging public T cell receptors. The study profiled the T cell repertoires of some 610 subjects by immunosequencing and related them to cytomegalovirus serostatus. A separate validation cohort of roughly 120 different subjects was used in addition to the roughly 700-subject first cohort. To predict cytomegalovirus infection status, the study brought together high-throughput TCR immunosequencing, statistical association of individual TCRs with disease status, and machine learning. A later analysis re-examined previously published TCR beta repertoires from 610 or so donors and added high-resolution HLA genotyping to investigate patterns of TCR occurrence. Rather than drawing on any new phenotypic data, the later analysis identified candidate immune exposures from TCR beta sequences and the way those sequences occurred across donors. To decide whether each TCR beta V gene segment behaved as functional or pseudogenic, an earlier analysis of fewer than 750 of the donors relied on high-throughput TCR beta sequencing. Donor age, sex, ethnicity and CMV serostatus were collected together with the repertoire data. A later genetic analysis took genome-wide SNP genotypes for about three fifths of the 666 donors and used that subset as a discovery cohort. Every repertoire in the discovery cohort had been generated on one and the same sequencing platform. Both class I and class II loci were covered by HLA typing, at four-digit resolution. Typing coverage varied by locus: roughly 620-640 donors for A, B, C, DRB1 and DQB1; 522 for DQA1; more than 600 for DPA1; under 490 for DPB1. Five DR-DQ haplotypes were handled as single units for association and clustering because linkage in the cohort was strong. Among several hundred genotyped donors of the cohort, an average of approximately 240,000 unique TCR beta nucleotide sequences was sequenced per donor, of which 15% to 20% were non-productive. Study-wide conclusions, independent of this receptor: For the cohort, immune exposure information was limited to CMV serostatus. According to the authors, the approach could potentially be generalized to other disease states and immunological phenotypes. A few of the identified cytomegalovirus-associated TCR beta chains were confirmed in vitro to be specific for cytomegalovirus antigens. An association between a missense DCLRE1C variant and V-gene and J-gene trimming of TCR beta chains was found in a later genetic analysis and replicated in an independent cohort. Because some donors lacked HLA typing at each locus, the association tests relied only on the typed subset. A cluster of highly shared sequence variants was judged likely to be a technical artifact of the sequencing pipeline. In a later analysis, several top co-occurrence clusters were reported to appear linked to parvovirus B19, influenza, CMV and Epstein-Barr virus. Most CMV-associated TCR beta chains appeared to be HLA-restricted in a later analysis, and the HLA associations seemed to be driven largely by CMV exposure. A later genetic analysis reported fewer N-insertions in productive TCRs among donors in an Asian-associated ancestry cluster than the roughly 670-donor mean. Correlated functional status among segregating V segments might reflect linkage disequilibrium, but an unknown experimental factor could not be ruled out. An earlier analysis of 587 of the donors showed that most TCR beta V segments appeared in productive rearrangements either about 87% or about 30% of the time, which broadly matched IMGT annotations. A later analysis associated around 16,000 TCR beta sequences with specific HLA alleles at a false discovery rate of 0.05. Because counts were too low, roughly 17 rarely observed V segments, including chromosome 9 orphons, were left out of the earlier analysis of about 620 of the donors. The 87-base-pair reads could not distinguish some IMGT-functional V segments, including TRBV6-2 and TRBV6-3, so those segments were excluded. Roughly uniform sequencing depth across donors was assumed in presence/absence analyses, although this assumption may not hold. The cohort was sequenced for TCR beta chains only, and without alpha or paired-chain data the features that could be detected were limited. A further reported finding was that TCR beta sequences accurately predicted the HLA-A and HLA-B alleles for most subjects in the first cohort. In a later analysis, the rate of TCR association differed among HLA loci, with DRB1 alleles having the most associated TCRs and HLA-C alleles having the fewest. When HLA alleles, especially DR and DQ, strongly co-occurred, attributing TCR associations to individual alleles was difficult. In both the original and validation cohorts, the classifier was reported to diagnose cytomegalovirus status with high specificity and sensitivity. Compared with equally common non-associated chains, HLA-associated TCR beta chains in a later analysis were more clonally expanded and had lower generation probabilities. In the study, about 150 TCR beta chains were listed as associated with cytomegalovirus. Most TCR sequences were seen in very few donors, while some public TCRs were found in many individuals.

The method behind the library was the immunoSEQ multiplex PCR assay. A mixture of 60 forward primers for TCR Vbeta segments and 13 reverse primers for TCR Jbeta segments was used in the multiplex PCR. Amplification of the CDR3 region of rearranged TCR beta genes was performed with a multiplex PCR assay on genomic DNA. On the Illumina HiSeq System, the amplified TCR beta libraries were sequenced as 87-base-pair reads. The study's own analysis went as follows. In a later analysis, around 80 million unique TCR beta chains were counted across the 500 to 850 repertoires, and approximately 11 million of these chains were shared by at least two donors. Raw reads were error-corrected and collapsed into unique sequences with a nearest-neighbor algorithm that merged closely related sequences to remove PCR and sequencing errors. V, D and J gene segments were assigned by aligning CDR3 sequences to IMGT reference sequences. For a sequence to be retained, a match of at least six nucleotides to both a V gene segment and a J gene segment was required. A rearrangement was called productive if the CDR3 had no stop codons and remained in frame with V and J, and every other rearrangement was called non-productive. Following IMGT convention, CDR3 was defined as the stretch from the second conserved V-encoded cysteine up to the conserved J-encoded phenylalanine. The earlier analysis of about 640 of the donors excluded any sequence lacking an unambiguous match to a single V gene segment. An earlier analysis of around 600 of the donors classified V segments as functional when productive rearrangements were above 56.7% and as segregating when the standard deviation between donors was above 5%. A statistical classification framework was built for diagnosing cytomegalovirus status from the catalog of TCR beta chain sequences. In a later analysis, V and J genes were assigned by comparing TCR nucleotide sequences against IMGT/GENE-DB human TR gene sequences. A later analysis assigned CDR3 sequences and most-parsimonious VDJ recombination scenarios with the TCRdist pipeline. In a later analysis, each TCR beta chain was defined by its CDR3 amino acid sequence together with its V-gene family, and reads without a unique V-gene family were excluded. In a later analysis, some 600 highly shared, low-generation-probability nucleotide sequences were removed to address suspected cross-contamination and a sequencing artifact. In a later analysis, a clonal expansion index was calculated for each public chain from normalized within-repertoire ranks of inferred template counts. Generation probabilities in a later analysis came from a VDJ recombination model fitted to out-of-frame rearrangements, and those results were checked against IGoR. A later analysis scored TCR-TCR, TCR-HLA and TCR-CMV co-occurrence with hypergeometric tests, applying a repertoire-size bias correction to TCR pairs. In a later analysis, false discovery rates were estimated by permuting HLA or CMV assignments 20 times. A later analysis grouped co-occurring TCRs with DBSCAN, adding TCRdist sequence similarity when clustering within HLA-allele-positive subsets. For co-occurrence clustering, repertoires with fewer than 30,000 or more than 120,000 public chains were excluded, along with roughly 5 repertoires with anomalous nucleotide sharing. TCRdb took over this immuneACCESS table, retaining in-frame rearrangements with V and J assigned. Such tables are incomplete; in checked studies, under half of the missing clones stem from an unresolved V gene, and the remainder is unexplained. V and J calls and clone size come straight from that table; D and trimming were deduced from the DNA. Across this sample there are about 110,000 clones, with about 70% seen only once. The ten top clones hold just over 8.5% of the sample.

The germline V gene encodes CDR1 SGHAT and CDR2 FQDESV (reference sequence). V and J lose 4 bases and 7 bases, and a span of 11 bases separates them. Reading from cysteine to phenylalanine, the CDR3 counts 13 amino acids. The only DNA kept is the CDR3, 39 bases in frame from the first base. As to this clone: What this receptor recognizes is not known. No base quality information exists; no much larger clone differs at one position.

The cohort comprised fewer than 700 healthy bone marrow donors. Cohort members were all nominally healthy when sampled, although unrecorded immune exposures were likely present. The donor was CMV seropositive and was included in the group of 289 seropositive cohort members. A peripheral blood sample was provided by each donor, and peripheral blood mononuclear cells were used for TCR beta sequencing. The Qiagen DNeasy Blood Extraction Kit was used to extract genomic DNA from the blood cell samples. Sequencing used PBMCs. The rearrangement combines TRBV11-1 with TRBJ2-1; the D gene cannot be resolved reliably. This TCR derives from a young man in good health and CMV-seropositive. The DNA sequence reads TGTGCCAGCAGCTACGAGTGGCGGAATGAGCAGTTCTTC. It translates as CASSYEWRNEQFF.